This is a list of T cell receptor beta chains from one sample in a study of cytomegalovirus exposure and HLA in healthy donors. The data were produced by immunoSEQ multiplex PCR, yet TCRdb's version contains in-frame clones alone and is incomplete. This table has 200,000 to 250,000 clones, more than 60% appearing once. The sequencing input was PBMCs. The source of these receptors is a man aged 45-65 years in good health and CMV-seronegative. CDR3s leave out the opening cysteine and the closing phenylalanine or tryptophan. D genes are given only for firm matches.

len: 22; v_gene: TRBV19; j_gene: TRBJ2-3; d_gene: TRBD2; CDR3aa: ASSMNPSLRLAGDIRPPLDTQY
len: 11; v_gene: TRBV29-1; j_gene: TRBJ1-5; d_gene: TRBD1; CDR3aa: SVVTGGNQPQH
len: 13; v_gene: TRBV9; j_gene: TRBJ2-1; d_gene: TRBD1; CDR3aa: ASSVGQGASNEQF
len: 12; v_gene: TRBV5-1; j_gene: TRBJ1-6; d_gene: TRBD1; CDR3aa: ASSPGQHNSPLH
len: 14; v_gene: TRBV5-1; j_gene: TRBJ2-3; d_gene: NA; CDR3aa: ASSLAAVGVTDTQY
len: 13; v_gene: TRBV19; j_gene: TRBJ2-4; d_gene: NA; CDR3aa: ASTPTAGLKNIQY
len: 12; v_gene: TRBV6-1; j_gene: TRBJ2-5; d_gene: NA; CDR3aa: ASMGDRLGKTQY
len: 13; v_gene: TRBV7-9; j_gene: TRBJ2-1; d_gene: TRBD1; CDR3aa: SSTTPGQGLNEQF
len: 11; v_gene: TRBV28; j_gene: TRBJ1-1; d_gene: NA; CDR3aa: ASSSIGTSEAF
len: 13; v_gene: TRBV27; j_gene: TRBJ1-2; d_gene: NA; CDR3aa: ASSLGQAPNYGYT
len: 14; v_gene: TRBV5-1; j_gene: TRBJ2-4; d_gene: TRBD1; CDR3aa: ASSSIYRGAKNIQY
len: 13; v_gene: TRBV19; j_gene: TRBJ2-7; d_gene: NA; CDR3aa: ASSPFADRLYEQY
len: 17; v_gene: TRBV19; j_gene: TRBJ2-1; d_gene: TRBD2; CDR3aa: ASSPSGTSGRASAHEQF
len: 13; v_gene: TRBV12-5; j_gene: TRBJ1-1; d_gene: NA; CDR3aa: ASGLYRVSDTEAF
len: 14; v_gene: TRBV18; j_gene: TRBJ1-2; d_gene: TRBD1; CDR3aa: ASSPGTGNVVYGYT
len: 9; v_gene: TRBV20-1; j_gene: TRBJ1-1; d_gene: NA; CDR3aa: SARQNTEAF
len: 14; v_gene: TRBV5-1; j_gene: TRBJ2-1; d_gene: NA; CDR3aa: ASSFSGTTTGGEQF
len: 15; v_gene: TRBV28; j_gene: TRBJ2-1; d_gene: TRBD1; CDR3aa: ASSPSWPGGYYNEQF
len: 13; v_gene: TRBV28; j_gene: TRBJ2-3; d_gene: TRBD1; CDR3aa: ASSFADRGPDTQY
len: 11; v_gene: TRBV12-5; j_gene: TRBJ2-1; d_gene: NA; CDR3aa: ASGLAGNNEQF
len: 11; v_gene: TRBV27; j_gene: TRBJ2-7; d_gene: NA; CDR3aa: ASRDWSDYEQY
len: 15; v_gene: TRBV4-2; j_gene: TRBJ1-1; d_gene: NA; CDR3aa: ASSQGVQGIGNTEAF
len: 14; v_gene: TRBV30; j_gene: TRBJ2-3; d_gene: TRBD2; CDR3aa: AWRTSGRAGTDTQY
len: 11; v_gene: TRBV28; j_gene: TRBJ1-4; d_gene: NA; CDR3aa: ASIPGVGEKLF
len: 12; v_gene: TRBV2; j_gene: TRBJ2-3; d_gene: TRBD1; CDR3aa: ASDQGAQTDTQY
len: 11; v_gene: TRBV19; j_gene: TRBJ2-3; d_gene: TRBD1; CDR3aa: ASSADRVGTQY
len: 15; v_gene: TRBV27; j_gene: TRBJ2-7; d_gene: TRBD1; CDR3aa: ASSLLPPGGRDYEQY
len: 12; v_gene: TRBV5-1; j_gene: TRBJ2-7; d_gene: NA; CDR3aa: ASNPRDGSYEQY
len: 12; v_gene: TRBV5-6; j_gene: TRBJ2-7; d_gene: TRBD2; CDR3aa: ASSRGGAPYEQY
len: 13; v_gene: TRBV2; j_gene: TRBJ2-3; d_gene: TRBD1; CDR3aa: ASSSTGGGTDTQY
len: 8; v_gene: TRBV28; j_gene: TRBJ1-1; d_gene: NA; CDR3aa: ASSDREAF
len: 12; v_gene: TRBV5-1; j_gene: TRBJ2-7; d_gene: NA; CDR3aa: ASALSAGTYEQY
len: 12; v_gene: TRBV28; j_gene: TRBJ2-5; d_gene: NA; CDR3aa: ASSPTGRGETQY
len: 11; v_gene: TRBV29-1; j_gene: TRBJ2-7; d_gene: TRBD1; CDR3aa: SVEGRTGNEQY
len: 15; v_gene: TRBV7-8; j_gene: TRBJ2-3; d_gene: TRBD2; CDR3aa: ASSLVGGRGKSDTQY
len: 14; v_gene: TRBV10-2; j_gene: TRBJ2-1; d_gene: TRBD2; CDR3aa: ASSDPTSVSYNEQF
len: 14; v_gene: TRBV5-5; j_gene: TRBJ2-5; d_gene: TRBD2; CDR3aa: ASSLGGLAGVETQY
len: 16; v_gene: TRBV5-1; j_gene: TRBJ2-1; d_gene: TRBD2; CDR3aa: ASSRGGLAEESYNEQF
len: 12; v_gene: TRBV27; j_gene: TRBJ2-7; d_gene: TRBD2; CDR3aa: AILGTSVSYEQY
len: 9; v_gene: TRBV20-1; j_gene: TRBJ2-5; d_gene: NA; CDR3aa: SANRQETQY
len: 13; v_gene: TRBV5-1; j_gene: TRBJ2-3; d_gene: NA; CDR3aa: ASSLAETVGDTQY
len: 12; v_gene: TRBV18; j_gene: TRBJ2-7; d_gene: TRBD2; CDR3aa: ASSRGGGNYEQY
len: 13; v_gene: TRBV5-6; j_gene: TRBJ1-2; d_gene: NA; CDR3aa: ASSSWGRSADGYT
len: 14; v_gene: TRBV18; j_gene: TRBJ2-7; d_gene: NA; CDR3aa: ASSPEWGWELYEQY
len: 11; v_gene: TRBV30; j_gene: TRBJ2-2; d_gene: NA; CDR3aa: AWRNSNTGELF
len: 14; v_gene: TRBV5-8; j_gene: TRBJ2-1; d_gene: NA; CDR3aa: ASSLGGRWRYNEQF
len: 12; v_gene: TRBV19; j_gene: TRBJ2-3; d_gene: TRBD2; CDR3aa: ASKAAGYTDTQY
len: 13; v_gene: TRBV28; j_gene: TRBJ2-1; d_gene: NA; CDR3aa: ASSAPSELANEQF
len: 17; v_gene: TRBV10-3; j_gene: TRBJ2-6; d_gene: TRBD1; CDR3aa: AISEGLGQGLSGANVLT
len: 13; v_gene: TRBV7-9; j_gene: TRBJ2-7; d_gene: TRBD2; CDR3aa: SSRSSGTSFHEQY
len: 12; v_gene: TRBV9; j_gene: TRBJ1-3; d_gene: NA; CDR3aa: ASSVDDSRNTIY
len: 13; v_gene: TRBV7-9; j_gene: TRBJ1-5; d_gene: TRBD1; CDR3aa: ASSLGQGTNQPQH
len: 13; v_gene: TRBV18; j_gene: TRBJ2-7; d_gene: TRBD1; CDR3aa: ASSPPGQGLYEQY